This record concerns one T cell receptor beta chain sequence. Its target is not known. Rectal tissue came from one to two pinch biopsies taken at colonoscopy. Only in-frame clones appear in the TCRdb table, and some are missing; sequencing was by immunoSEQ multiplex PCR. This table has 17,000 or so clones, around 74% appearing once. The V end was cut by 0 bases, the J end by 3 bases, with 15 bases between. The germline V gene encodes CDR1 MNHNS and CDR2 SASEGT. The CDR3 covers 17 residues. These data originate in a study of pediatric ulcerative colitis. Broader study findings: Substantially fewer templates came from two patients' blood samples.

The genes are TRBV6-1 and TRBJ2-1, with D tentatively TRBD1 (5 bases). The sequence came from a girl aged 10 to 17 with moderate ulcerative colitis. Sequencing input: gut tissue. DNA for the CDR3: TGTGCCAGCAGTGAAGCGCTCCGCAGGGTGGTCTACAATGAGCAGTTCTTC. This encodes CASSEALRRVVYNEQFF.